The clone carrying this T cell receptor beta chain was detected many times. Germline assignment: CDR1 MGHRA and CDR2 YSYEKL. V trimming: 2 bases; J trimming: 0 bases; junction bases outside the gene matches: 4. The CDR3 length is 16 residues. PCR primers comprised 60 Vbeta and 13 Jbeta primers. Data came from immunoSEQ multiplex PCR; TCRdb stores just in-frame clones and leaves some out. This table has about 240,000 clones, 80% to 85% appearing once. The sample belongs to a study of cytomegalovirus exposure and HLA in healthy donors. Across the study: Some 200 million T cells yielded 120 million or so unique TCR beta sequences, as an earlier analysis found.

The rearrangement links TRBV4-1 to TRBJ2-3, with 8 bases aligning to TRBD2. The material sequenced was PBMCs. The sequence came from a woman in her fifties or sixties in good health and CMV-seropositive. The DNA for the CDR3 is TGCGCCAGCAGCCAAATAGCGGGACGGAGCACAGATACGCAGTATTTT. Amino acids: CASSQIAGRSTDTQYF.